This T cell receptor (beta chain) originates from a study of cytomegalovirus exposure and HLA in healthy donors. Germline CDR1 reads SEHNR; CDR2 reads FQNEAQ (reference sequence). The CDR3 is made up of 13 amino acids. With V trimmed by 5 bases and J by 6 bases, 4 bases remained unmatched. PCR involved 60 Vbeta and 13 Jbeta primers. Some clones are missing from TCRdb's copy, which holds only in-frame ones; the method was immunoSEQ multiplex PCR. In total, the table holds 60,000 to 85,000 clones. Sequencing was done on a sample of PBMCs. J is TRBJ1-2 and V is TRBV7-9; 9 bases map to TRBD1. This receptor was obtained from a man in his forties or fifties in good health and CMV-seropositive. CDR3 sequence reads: CASSKGQGHGYTF. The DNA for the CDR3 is TGTGCCAGCAGCAAGGGACAGGGTCATGGCTACACCTTC.